This T cell receptor (beta chain) was observed in a study of neurological immune-mediated disorders (dated by TCRdb to about 2019). Turning to the overall study: Using UMI-based sequencing, the study compared peripheral blood TCR-beta repertoires from patients with HTLV-I-associated myelopathy (HAM/TSP), patients with multiple sclerosis, and healthy controls. The cohort included some 70 subjects: roughly 15 with HAM/TSP, some 35 with multiple sclerosis, and some 20 healthy controls. The approximately 100 TCR-beta libraries included longitudinal samples, technical triplicates and paired sorted CD4+ and CD8+ T-cell subsets alongside PBMC samples.

From a lookup of the germline V gene, CDR1 and CDR2 are SGHRS and YFSETQ. The cysteine opens and the phenylalanine closes a CDR3 of 16 amino acids. The DNA shown is the 48-base CDR3, in frame from base 1. Trimming takes 5 bases off V and 5 bases off J; junction bases not matched to a gene: 15. To synthesize cDNA, template-switch 5'RACE was performed with a primer carrying a 10-nucleotide random unique molecular identifier so that each TCR transcript was tagged. Every sequencing run covered 15-18 subjects and yielded more than 200 million TCR-beta sequences. The RNeasy kit was used to extract total RNA. Using the KAPA Real-time Library Amplification kit, TCR-beta VDJ regions were amplified with primers for the TCR constant region and the 5'RACE anchor. A first PCR added sample indexes and Illumina adaptors, after which a second PCR increased the library yield. After Ampure bead purification, the roughly 650 bp TCR product was size-selected on a 2% E-gel SizeSelection system. Before pooling, libraries had their quality checked on a Bioanalyzer, their concentration measured with Qubit, and their quantity determined with the Kapa Library Quantification kit. An Illumina HiSeq 2500 sequenced the libraries paired-end 2 x 150 bp. To increase sequence diversity, about 25-31% phiX was spiked into each library pool. From the authors' description of their analysis: The quality-filtered reads were processed with the UMI-based MiGEC pipeline, whose error correction step removed more than 80% of the raw TCR sequences. IMGT germline references were used for aligning VDJ genes, and each clonotype was defined as a unique CDR3 amino acid sequence together with its V-J genes. VDJtools evaluated clonal expansion, Shannon diversity and CDR3 relatedness (CalcPairwiseDistances, ClusterSamples); CLCbio workbench built phylogenetic trees. A clone was classed as expanded if it had 8 or more unique UMIs, a cutoff based on coefficient-of-variation modelling across technical triplicates. TCRdb cleaned the public reads at Q25 with fastp, built clones with MiXCR and kept in-frame beta chains. Entries that share a CDR3 protein sequence are merged under the most common genes and DNA. TCRdb assigned the V and J calls; the authors' analysis was not used. The sample table lists tens of thousands of distinct CDR3 sequences, 10% to 12% of them with a count of one. The biggest ten clones account for approximately 1.8% of the sample.

General conclusions and limits of the study: TCR clonal expansion was greatest in HAM/TSP patients and smallest in MS patients, who ranked below even healthy controls. Expanded clones from different subjects shared no identical CDR3 amino acid sequences, which suggests that TCR-beta repertoires were private in all groups.

This clonotype came up many times. Its antigen specificity is not known. Per-base quality was not reported, and no clone a single base away is much larger than it. The healthy controls were volunteers from a blood bank in Maryland, USA. For the unsorted PBMC libraries, 2 million PBMCs were stored in RNAlater at -80 degrees C until RNA extraction and were used to generate the libraries. Peripheral blood was subjected to Ficoll-Hypaque density gradient centrifugation to isolate PBMCs, which were then cryopreserved in liquid nitrogen. The source of this sequence is a man in his fifties or sixties in good health. The V and J segments used are TRBV5-1 and TRBJ2-7; 8 central nucleotides agree with TRBD2. Sequencing input: PBMCs. This receptor carries the CDR3 CASSQSILAGGNEQYF. The DNA reads TGCGCCAGCAGTCAATCCATACTGGCGGGGGGCAACGAGCAGTACTTC.